This TCR beta chain derives from a study of blood T cell repertoires in COVID-19. Across the whole study: The United States, Italy and Spain provided the acute and convalescent COVID-19 samples.

V lost 5 bases and J lost 3, with 8 bases in between. This CDR3 contains 12 residues. From germline, CDR1 is SQVTM and CDR2 ANQGSEA. The table lists this clone with a count of one. TCRdb's table, derived via immunoSEQ multiplex PCR, lists solely in-frame clones and lacks some. The data show roughly 75,000 clones, less than 90% seen once. The origin of this receptor is an elderly man in a cohort sampled during active COVID-19. The rearrangement uses TRBV29-1 and TRBJ1-3, with no clear D. The sequenced sample consisted of peripheral blood. The CDR3: CSVTVDGNTIYF. DNA for the CDR3: TGCAGCGTTACAGTGGATGGAAACACCATATATTTT.